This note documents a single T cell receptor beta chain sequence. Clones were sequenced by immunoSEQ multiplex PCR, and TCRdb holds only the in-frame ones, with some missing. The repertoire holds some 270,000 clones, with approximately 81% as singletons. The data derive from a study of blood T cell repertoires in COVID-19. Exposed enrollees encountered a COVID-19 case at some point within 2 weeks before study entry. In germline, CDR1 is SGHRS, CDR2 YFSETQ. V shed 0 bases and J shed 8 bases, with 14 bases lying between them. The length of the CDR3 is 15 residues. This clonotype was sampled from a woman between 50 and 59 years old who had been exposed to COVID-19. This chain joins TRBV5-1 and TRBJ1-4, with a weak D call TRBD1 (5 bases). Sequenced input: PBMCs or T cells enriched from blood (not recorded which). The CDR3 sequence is CASSLVGTGGEKLFF. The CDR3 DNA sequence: TGCGCCAGCAGCTTGGTAGGGACGGGAGGGGAAAAACTGTTTTTT.